The clone carrying this T cell receptor (beta chain) showed up many times. Its specificity is unknown. Amplified TCR beta CDR3 regions were obtained using RNA transcripts as template. First-round RT-PCR with HTBI primers preceded a second-round multiplex PCR. TCRdb passed the multiplex PCR reads through MiXCR, listing each CDR3 protein once. The sample comprises under 400,000 distinct CDR3 sequences, around a sixth of which are singletons, and roughly an eighth rests with the top ten. This entry is derived from a study of Graves' ophthalmopathy and Graves' hyperthyroidism. Background on the study: Peripheral blood was collected at initial diagnosis, before any treatment. General study results and limits: Most expanded clonotypes from thyroid (those above 0.001 frequency) were also found in blood.

This CDR3 contains 15 residues. Germline assignment: CDR1 DFQATT and CDR2 SNEGSKA (reference sequence). Losses at the gene ends were 6 bases for V and 5 bases for J; bases not matched to a gene: 9. Sample: peripheral blood. J is TRBJ2-2 and V is TRBV20-1, with 10 bases aligning to TRBD1. This clonotype was obtained from an adult man with Graves' ophthalmopathy. CDR3 region: CSAPRQGARTGELFF. The CDR3 coding sequence is TGCAGTGCCCCGCGACAGGGGGCGAGGACCGGGGAGCTGTTTTTT.